Below, 23 T cell receptor beta chains from the same sample are listed, as sequenced in a study of immune cell composition in non-small cell lung cancer. The protocol was immunoSEQ multiplex PCR, while the TCRdb copy is restricted to in-frame clones and leaves out a portion. The sample includes 6,600 or so clones, 70% to 85% of them seen just once. Normal lung was taken at the farthest possible site, at least 3 cm from tumour. Sequenced sample: non-adjacent lung tissue. These receptors all stem from a human donor with non-small cell lung cancer.

This chain uses TRBV10-3 with TRBJ2-1; perhaps TRBD2 as D (6 bases). V was clipped by 3 bases and J by 12 bases, with 12 bases between them. The CDR3 has 12 residues. Germline CDR1 reads ENHRY; CDR2 reads SYGVKD. The CDR3 region has the DNA TGTGCCATCAGTGATGGGCGGGGTCGGCAGTTCTTC. Its protein is CAISDGRGRQFF.

J is TRBJ2-6 and V is TRBV9; 11 positions agree with TRBD1. V shed 1 base and J 2 bases; nucleotides not matched to a gene: 8. Germline loops: CDR1 SGDLS, CDR2 YYNGEE. This CDR3 is built from 19 residues. CDR3: CASSVLWTGGLAGANVLTF. CDR3 bases: TGTGCCAGCAGCGTACTCTGGACAGGGGGCCTCGCTGGGGCCAACGTCCTGACTTTC.

The V call is TRBV6-6, the J call TRBJ2-7, with TRBD1 matching 7 bases. V was pared by 2 bases and J by 12 bases, with 7 bases of the junction left unmatched. CDR1 and CDR2 (germline): MNHNY, SVGAGI (reference sequence). The CDR3 has 12 residues. The chain's CDR3 is CASSYEDRVRYF. The CDR3 region has the DNA TGTGCCAGCAGTTACGAAGACAGGGTCCGGTACTTC.

This sequence joins TRBV27 and TRBJ2-7; TRBD1 aligns across 7 bases. The V and J ends lost 3 bases and 3 bases, in that order; junction bases with no gene match: 11. CDR1 and CDR2 from the germline V gene are MNHEY and SMNVEV (reference sequence). The CDR3 runs 16 residues. The CDR3 loop reads CASSFLPTGNYYEQYF. The DNA of the CDR3 is TGTGCCAGCAGTTTCCTCCCGACAGGGAACTACTACGAGCAGTACTTC.

V gene TRBV19 combines with J gene TRBJ1-1; D unresolved. The germline V gene encodes CDR1 LNHDA and CDR2 SQIVND (reference sequence). This CDR3 has 16 amino acids. V was clipped by 5 bases and J by 0 bases, with 16 bases between them. Here the CDR3 reads CASSPTPRSVNTEAFF. Written as DNA, the CDR3 is TGTGCCAGTAGTCCGACTCCCCGAAGTGTGAACACTGAAGCTTTCTTT.

This chain connects TRBV7-9 to TRBJ2-1; TRBD1 matches 7 bases. The CDR3 covers 14 residues. The V gene's germline CDR1 is SEHNR and CDR2 FQNEAQ (reference sequence). V lost 1 base, J lost 6 bases, and 3 bases stayed unmatched. The CDR3 DNA sequence: TGTGCCAGCAGCTTAGAGGGACAGTTCAATGAGCAGTTCTTC. Amino acid sequence: CASSLEGQFNEQFF.

The gene calls are TRBV10-1 and TRBJ1-1; 7 positions agree with TRBD1. Per germline, CDR1 WNHNN and CDR2 SYGVQD (reference sequence). V shed 4 bases and J 4 bases; nucleotides not matched to a gene: 12. This CDR3 spans 16 amino acids. This CDR3 reads CASSGGRQGSFTEAFF. The CDR3 bases are TGCGCCAGCAGTGGGGGGAGACAGGGTAGTTTCACTGAAGCTTTCTTT.

The chain couples TRBV4-1 to TRBJ1-2; tentative D call: TRBD1 (5 bases). V was cut by 0 bases and J by 5 bases, with 13 bases left in between. CDR1 and CDR2 (germline): MGHRA, YSYEKL. There are 15 residues in the CDR3. The CDR3 DNA sequence: TGCGCCAGCAGCCAAGATTCCTGGACAAAATATGGCTACACCTTC. Its translation: CASSQDSWTKYGYTF.

This chain joins TRBV2 and TRBJ2-1; 8 bases map to TRBD1. The V segment lost 7 bases and the J segment 8 bases; nucleotides outside the gene matches: 10. Germline CDR1 is SNHLY and CDR2 is FYNNEI. This CDR3 region has 14 residues. CDR3 residues: CASIPGTGSDEQFF. CDR3 nucleotides: TGTGCCAGCATACCCGGGACAGGTTCGGATGAGCAGTTCTTC.

The J gene is TRBJ2-7, the V gene TRBV7-2, with 8 bases fitting TRBD1. The length of the CDR3 is 17 residues. The germline gives CDR1 SGHTA, CDR2 FQGNSA. V was pared by 3 bases and J by 5 bases, with 15 bases of the junction left unmatched. CDR3 sequence (DNA): TGTGCCAGCAGCTTGAGTTTAGGTATGGGACAGGACGACGAGCAGTACTTC. Translation: CASSLSLGMGQDDEQYF.

The chain combines TRBV6-5 with TRBJ2-3; D unclear. V lost 4 bases and J 3 bases, leaving 5 bases between the germline ends. The CDR3 contains 12 residues. Germline V gene sequence: CDR1 MNHEY, CDR2 SVGAGI. The CDR3 here is CASSSQTDTQYF. The CDR3 DNA reads TGTGCCAGCAGTTCACAGACAGATACGCAGTATTTT.

This chain links TRBV4-2 with TRBJ2-5; D may be TRBD2 (6 bases). With 4 bases removed from V and 4 bases from J, the gap between germline ends came to 19 bases. CDR3 size: 16 residues. Germline CDR1 is LGHNA and CDR2 is YNFKEQ. The DNA for the CDR3 is TGTGCCAGCAGCCTCGCTCTAACTAGCTACGGAGAGACCCAGTACTTC. This encodes CASSLALTSYGETQYF.

This chain joins TRBV21-1 and TRBJ2-7; the table names TRBD1, a call not compared with the DNA. TRBV21-1 is deemed a pseudogene. This CDR3 spans 21 amino acids. In DNA form, the CDR3 reads TGTGCCAGCAGCACTCACAGGACAGGCGCGGTAATAGCGTCCTATCTCTACGAGCAGTACTTC. It encodes CASSTHRTGAVIASYLYEQYF.

The sample holds one count of this clone. This chain joins TRBV28 and TRBJ2-7; D is unclear. The length of the CDR3 is 12 residues. Germline CDR1 is MDHEN and CDR2 is SYDVKM. Trimming took 3 bases from V and 6 from J, leaving 9 bases between them. The CDR3 DNA reads as TGTGCCAGCAGTTTTTCCGGGTTCGAGCAGTACTTC. Translation gives CASSFSGFEQYF.

The rearrangement joins TRBV27 to TRBJ2-1, with D hard to call. The CDR3 spans 16 residues. Trimming left V 4 bases short and J 0 bases short, with 13 bases between. Germline V lookup: CDR1 MNHEY, CDR2 SMNVEV (reference sequence). Written as DNA, the CDR3 is TGTGCCAGCAGTTCGATAGTTCCCCGCTCCTACAATGAGCAGTTCTTC. It encodes CASSSIVPRSYNEQFF.

As for this clone: The junction departs from the called germline gene at one end, perhaps through a read error. The DNA of the CDR3 is TGTGCCAGCTCACCTCGCGGGACAGTCAACACGGGGGAGCTGTTTTTT. Its protein is CASSPRGTVNTGELFF. This rearrangement joins TRBV18 to TRBJ2-2, with TRBD1 as a possible D gene (7 bases). CDR3 length: 16 residues. CDR1 and CDR2 (germline): KGHSH, LQKENI.

In this sample, this clone turned up once. The chain carries TRBV11-2 and TRBJ1-1, with 9 bases fitting TRBD1. The ends lost 6 bases at V and 7 bases at J; junction bases unmatched: 15. The germline V gene has CDR1 SGHAT and CDR2 FQNNGV. The CDR3 sequence is 16 residues long. The CDR3 reads CASRYPGQGAPLEAFF. The CDR3 coding sequence is TGTGCCAGCAGGTATCCGGGACAGGGAGCTCCACTTGAAGCTTTCTTT.

The gene calls are TRBV19 and TRBJ2-3; 7 bases match TRBD2. The germline V gene has CDR1 LNHDA and CDR2 SQIVND (reference sequence). J gave up 6 bases and V 3 bases, and 12 bases lay outside the gene matches. CDR3 length: 16 amino acids. In DNA form, the CDR3 reads TGTGCCAGTAGTATTGGTCCCAGCGGGGCCTCGGATACGCAGTATTTT. Its translation: CASSIGPSGASDTQYF. Supplemented by reference TRBV19 and TRBJ2-3, the full variable domain reads DGGITQSPKYLFRKEGQNVTLSCEQNLNHDAMYWYRQDPGQGLRLIYYSQIVNDFQKGDIAEGYSVSREKKESFPLTVTSAQKNPTAFYLCASSIGPSGASDTQYFGPGTRLTVL.

The chain recombines TRBV7-9 with TRBJ1-2; TRBD1 agrees at 10 bases. J lost 7 bases, V lost 3 bases, and 8 bases had no gene match. This CDR3 contains 15 residues. The germline V gene has CDR1 SEHNR and CDR2 FQNEAQ (reference sequence). The CDR3 nucleotides read TGTGCCAGCAGCTTCCGGGACAGGGGAGTTGGTGGCTACACCTTC. Its protein product is CASSFRDRGVGGYTF. Full variable domain (outside the CDR3, taken from reference TRBV7-9 and TRBJ1-2): DTGVSQNPRHKITKRGQNVTFRCDPISEHNRLYWYRQTLGQGPEFLTYFQNEAQLEKSRLLSDRFSAERPKGSFSTLEIQRTEQGDSAMYLCASSFRDRGVGGYTFGSGTRLTVV.

In its sample, this clone was seen a few times. The CDR3 region is CASSYDRDRQPQHF. CDR3 DNA: TGTGCCAGCAGTTACGACAGGGATCGTCAGCCCCAGCATTTT. V and J are TRBV6-5 and TRBJ1-5; the match to TRBD1 covers 7 bases. Germline V gene lookup returns CDR1 MNHEY and CDR2 SVGAGI. The CDR3 runs to 14 residues. J lost 6 bases, V lost 2 bases, and 4 bases had no gene match.

The chain recombines TRBV7-6 with TRBJ2-3; unclear D gene. This CDR3 is 14 amino acids long. Between the trimmed V and J ends, which lost 3 bases and 0 bases, there was a span of 7 bases. Germline assignment: CDR1 SGHVS and CDR2 FNYEAQ. The CDR3 sequence is CASSLSASTDTQYF. Written as DNA, the CDR3 is TGTGCCAGCAGCTTGAGTGCTAGCACAGATACGCAGTATTTT.

J is TRBJ2-3 and V is TRBV4-2; possibly TRBD1 for D (5 bases). V dropped 5 bases and J dropped 3 bases, with 18 bases sitting between them. This CDR3 region has 16 residues. Germline CDR1 is LGHNA and CDR2 is YNFKEQ. The CDR3 spells CASSKSETDSTDTQYF. Here the CDR3 DNA reads TGTGCCAGCAGCAAAAGTGAGACAGACTCAACAGATACGCAGTATTTT.

V is TRBV5-4 and J is TRBJ2-5; D unresolved. V dropped 1 base and J dropped 5 bases, with 12 bases sitting between them. Germline CDR1 is SGHNT and CDR2 is YYREEE (reference sequence). This CDR3 region has 14 residues. The DNA for the CDR3 is TGTGCCAGCAGCTTGTCTGGCTCCAGGGAGACCCAGTACTTC. Translated: CASSLSGSRETQYF.